This T cell receptor (beta chain) comes out of a study of blood T cell repertoires in COVID-19. Whole-study context: COVID-19 samples collected from the United States, Italy and Spain covered acute and convalescent phases. T cells, B-cell-depleted T cells, or PBMCs provided the cDNA or gDNA that served as material.

Recruited during active infection, patients (from Seattle) were subsequently followed longitudinally. The table came from immunoSEQ multiplex PCR; TCRdb's copy has only in-frame clones and leaves some out. The sample lists 50,000 to 80,000 clones, roughly 78% occurring once. The CDR3 sequence is 15 residues long. Germline trimming cut 4 bases from V and 3 bases from J; bases unmatched to any gene: 6. CDR1 MDHEN and CDR2 SYDVKM come from the germline V gene. The sequenced sample was peripheral blood. The V and J genes are TRBV28 and TRBJ2-7, with TRBD2 matching over 10 bases. This TCR was recovered from a man aged 55 to 70 with COVID-19, enrolled during active disease. CDR3 DNA: TGTGCCAGCAGTTCATTAGCGGGGGGCCTCTACGAGCAGTACTTC. Amino acid sequence: CASSSLAGGLYEQYF.